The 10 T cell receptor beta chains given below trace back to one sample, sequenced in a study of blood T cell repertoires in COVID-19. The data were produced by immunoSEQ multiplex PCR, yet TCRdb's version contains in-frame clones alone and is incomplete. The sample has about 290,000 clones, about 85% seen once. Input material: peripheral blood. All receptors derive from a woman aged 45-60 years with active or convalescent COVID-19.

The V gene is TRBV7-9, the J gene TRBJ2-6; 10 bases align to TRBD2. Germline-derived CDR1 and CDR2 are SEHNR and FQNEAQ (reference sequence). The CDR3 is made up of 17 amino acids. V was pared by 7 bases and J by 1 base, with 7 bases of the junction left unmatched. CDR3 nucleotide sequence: TGTGCCAGCACCCCACTAGCGGGGCTATCTGGGGCCAACGTCCTGACTTTC. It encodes CASTPLAGLSGANVLTF.

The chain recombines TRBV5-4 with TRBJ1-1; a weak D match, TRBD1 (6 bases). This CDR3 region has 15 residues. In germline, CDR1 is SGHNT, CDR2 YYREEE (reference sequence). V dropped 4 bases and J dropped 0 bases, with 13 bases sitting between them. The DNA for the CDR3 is TGTGCCAGCAGCACCAAGACAGGTATGAACACTGAAGCTTTCTTT. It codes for CASSTKTGMNTEAFF.

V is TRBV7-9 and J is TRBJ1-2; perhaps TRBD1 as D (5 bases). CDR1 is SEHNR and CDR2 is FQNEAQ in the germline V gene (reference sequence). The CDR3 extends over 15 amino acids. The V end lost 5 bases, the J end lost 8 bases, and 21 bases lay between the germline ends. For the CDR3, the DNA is TGTGCCAGCAGCCAGAGCGGGGCTCCCGAGGGAGGCTACACCTTC. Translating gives CASSQSGAPEGGYTF.

CDR3 sequence: CASSFGQGTYGYTF. The CDR3 DNA sequence: TGTGCCAGCAGTTTCGGACAGGGCACCTATGGCTACACCTTC. The rearrangement joins TRBV6-5 to TRBJ1-2; 8 nucleotides agree with TRBD1. The V segment lost 4 bases and the J segment 4 bases; nucleotides outside the gene matches: 5. The CDR3 has 14 residues. In germline, CDR1 is MNHEY, CDR2 SVGAGI.

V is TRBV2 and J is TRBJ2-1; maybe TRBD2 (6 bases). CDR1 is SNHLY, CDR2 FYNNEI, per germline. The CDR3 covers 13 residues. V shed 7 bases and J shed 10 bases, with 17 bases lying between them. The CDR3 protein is CASTRDPAGEQFF. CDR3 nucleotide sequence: TGTGCCAGCACCCGGGACCCCGCGGGGGAGCAGTTCTTC.

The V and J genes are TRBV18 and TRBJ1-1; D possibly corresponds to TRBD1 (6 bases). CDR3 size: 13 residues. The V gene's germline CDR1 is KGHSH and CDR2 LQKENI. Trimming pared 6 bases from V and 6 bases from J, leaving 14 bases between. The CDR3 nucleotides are TGTGCCAGCTCGCCGAAAGGGACATCTGAAGCTTTCTTT. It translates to CASSPKGTSEAFF.

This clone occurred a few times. The chain's CDR3 is CASSDGERERVRNEQFF. CDR3 coding DNA: TGTGCCAGCAGCGACGGAGAGCGGGAGAGGGTTAGGAATGAGCAGTTCTTC. V and J are TRBV7-8 and TRBJ2-1, with TRBD2 matching over 8 bases. Per germline, CDR1 SGHVS and CDR2 FQNEAQ. V lost 5 bases and J lost 7; bases outside the gene matches: 16. The CDR3 has 17 amino acids.

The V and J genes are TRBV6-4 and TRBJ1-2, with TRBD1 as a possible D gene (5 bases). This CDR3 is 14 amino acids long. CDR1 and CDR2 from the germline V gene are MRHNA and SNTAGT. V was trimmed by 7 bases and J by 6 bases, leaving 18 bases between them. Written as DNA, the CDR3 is TGTGCCAGCACCCCGACGGCCAGGGCCCATGGCTACACCTTC. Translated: CASTPTARAHGYTF.

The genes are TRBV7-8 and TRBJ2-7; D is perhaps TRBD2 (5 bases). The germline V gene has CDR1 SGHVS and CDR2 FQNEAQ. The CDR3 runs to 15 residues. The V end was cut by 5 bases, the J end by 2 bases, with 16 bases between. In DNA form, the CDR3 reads TGTGCCAGCAGCCCTCCGGGGAGTTGGCCCTACGAGCAGTACTTC. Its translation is CASSPPGSWPYEQYF.

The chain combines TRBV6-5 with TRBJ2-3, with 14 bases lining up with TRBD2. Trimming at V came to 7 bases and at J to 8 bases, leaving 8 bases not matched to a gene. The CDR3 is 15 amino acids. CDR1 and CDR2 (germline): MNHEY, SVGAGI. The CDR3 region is CASKEGLAGVGTQYF. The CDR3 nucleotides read TGTGCCAGCAAAGAGGGACTAGCGGGAGTAGGTACGCAGTATTTT.